The source of this TCR beta chain is a study of OX40 agonist ivuxolimab in advanced cancers. CDR3 length: 16 residues. Germline V gives CDR1 MDHEN, CDR2 SYDVKM. Sequencing was performed with immunoSEQ multiplex PCR; in TCRdb, only in-frame clones are kept and a portion is missing. Of more than 70,000 clones listed, about 84% were seen once; the top ten hold over 0.4%. This sequence joins TRBV28 and TRBJ1-2; possibly TRBD1 for D (5 bases). The material sequenced was CD4+ or CD8+ T cells sorted from blood, taken in a trial of the OX40 agonist ivuxolimab. This receptor was taken from an adult with an advanced solid tumor such as melanoma, head and neck, liver or kidney cancer. CDR3 sequence: CATDSSETGGNYGYTF. DNA for the CDR3: TGTGCTACTGACAGCAGTGAAACCGGAGGGAACTATGGCTACACCTTC.